The TCR beta chain described here comes from a study of blood T cell repertoires in COVID-19. The wider study: Material from acute and convalescent COVID-19 was sourced from the United States, Italy and Spain.

The Seattle patients joined while their infection was active and were tracked longitudinally afterward. Trimming removed 2 bases at V and 4 bases at J, with 4 bases between. The germline CDR1 and CDR2 sequences are LGHDT and YNNKEL (reference sequence). The CDR3 spans 12 residues. This clone occurred once. Assay used: immunoSEQ multiplex PCR; TCRdb lists only in-frame clones, some missing. The table lists 200,000 to 250,000 clones, 86% of them singletons, with 5.5% to 6.5% in the top ten. Sequencing was done on a sample of peripheral blood. This clonotype was obtained from a woman over 75 with COVID-19, enrolled during active disease. This chain joins TRBV3-1 (or the pseudogene TRBV3-2) and TRBJ2-3; no clear D. The DNA for the CDR3 is TGTGCCAGCAGCCAATTAGCAGATACGCAGTATTTT. This gives the protein CASSQLADTQYF.